The 9 T cell receptor beta chains reported below all come from one sample, sequenced in a study of T cells in Graves' hyperthyroidism and ophthalmopathy. RNA transcripts provided the source from which TCR beta CDR3 regions were amplified. The HTBI primer set drove a first-round RT-PCR of the TCR CDR3. A single record per CDR3 protein comes from TCRdb applying MiXCR to the multiplex PCR reads. The sample holds roughly 300,000 distinct CDR3 sequences; over 15% are singletons and the top ten take around 54%. Sequenced sample: blood. These receptors were obtained from a woman aged 50 to 60 with Graves' hyperthyroidism.

This clonotype was found a few times. V and J are TRBV5-6 and TRBJ2-1; TRBD2 might be the D (7 bases). The CDR3 is 13 amino acids. From germline, CDR1 is SGHDT and CDR2 YYEEEE. Trimming left V 3 bases short and J 8 bases short, with 12 bases between. CDR3 region: CASSWEGGYEQFF. For the CDR3, the DNA is TGTGCCAGCAGCTGGGAGGGGGGATATGAGCAGTTCTTC.

This clonotype was counted only a few times. J is TRBJ2-7 and V is TRBV27, with a possible D match to TRBD2 (7 bases). This CDR3 has 13 amino acids. Trimming took 5 bases from V and 6 from J, leaving 14 bases between them. Per germline, CDR1 MNHEY and CDR2 SMNVEV (reference sequence). CDR3 residues: CASSTLGGAEQYF. CDR3 bases: TGTGCCAGCAGTACCCTGGGGGGGGCCGAGCAGTACTTC.

This clonotype was detected ten times or more. The chain carries TRBV11-2 and TRBJ2-3, with a tentative D call TRBD1 (6 bases). Germline V gene lookup returns CDR1 SGHAT and CDR2 FQNNGV. Trimming left V 0 bases short and J 0 bases short, with 13 bases between. The CDR3 contains 17 residues. The CDR3 spells CASSLDRWTVSTDTQYF. The CDR3 DNA reads TGTGCCAGCAGCTTAGATCGCTGGACAGTCAGCACAGATACGCAGTATTTT. The whole variable domain, filled in from reference TRBV11-2 and TRBJ2-3, reads EAGVAQSPRYKIIEKRQSVAFWCNPISGHATLYWYQQILGQGPKLLIQFQNNGVVDDSQLPKDRFSAERLKGVDSTLKIQPAKLEDSAVYLCASSLDRWTVSTDTQYFGPGTRLTVL.

This clonotype was seen many times. V usage is TRBV7-8 and J usage is TRBJ2-3, with TRBD1 matching over 9 bases. The V gene end was trimmed by 4 bases and the J gene end by 4 bases; junction bases not matched to a gene: 6. Germline V lookup: CDR1 SGHVS, CDR2 FQNEAQ. This CDR3 contains 15 residues. This CDR3 is CASSSGTGSPDTQYF. The CDR3 DNA reads as TGTGCCAGCAGCTCCGGGACAGGGTCGCCAGATACGCAGTATTTT.

The chain employs TRBV28 and TRBJ2-4, with 7 bases identical to TRBD1. The CDR3 runs to 12 residues. Germline values: CDR1 MDHEN, CDR2 SYDVKM. Trimming removed 4 bases from V and 8 bases from J; junction bases left unmatched: 2. CDR3 coding DNA: TGTGCCAGCAGTTCGACAGGGTACATTCAGTACTTC. It specifies CASSSTGYIQYF. Based on the CDR3 plus reference TRBV28 and TRBJ2-4, the full variable domain is DVKVTQSSRYLVKRTGEKVFLECVQDMDHENMFWYRQDPGLGLRLIYFSYDVKMKEKGDIPEGYSVSREKKERFSLILESASTNQTSMYLCASSSTGYIQYFGAGTRLSVL.

This clonotype was seen more than once but under ten times. V gene TRBV7-9 combines with J gene TRBJ1-1; unclear D gene. This CDR3 region has 15 residues. The germline gives CDR1 SEHNR, CDR2 FQNEAQ (reference sequence). Between the trimmed V and J ends, which lost 0 bases and 3 bases, there was a span of 11 bases. CDR3 bases: TGTGCCAGCAGCTTAGCAGGCCAGGAAGACACTGAAGCTTTCTTT. This codes for CASSLAGQEDTEAFF.

This clonotype has ten or more counts. This chain links TRBV18 with TRBJ2-7; 10 bases match TRBD1. V lost 2 bases and J lost 5; bases outside the gene matches: 0. Germline CDR1 is KGHSH and CDR2 is LQKENI. The CDR3 is made up of 13 amino acids. The CDR3 DNA follows: TGTGCCAGCTCACCAGGACAGGGGGACGAGCAGTACTTC. The encoded protein is CASSPGQGDEQYF.

In its sample, this clonotype was seen many times. The chain recombines TRBV30 with TRBJ1-3; 8 bases line up with TRBD1. The J segment lost 4 bases and the V segment lost 8 bases, leaving 1 base of the junction unmatched. Germline V gives CDR1 GTSNPN, CDR2 SVGIG (reference sequence). The CDR3 contains 11 residues. The CDR3 DNA is TGTGCCGGGACAGGCGGAAACACCATATATTTT. Its protein product is CAGTGGNTIYF.

This chain uses TRBV6-5 with TRBJ1-1, with 8 bases fitting TRBD1. The CDR3 length is 18 residues. Trimming removed 2 bases from V and 1 base from J; junction bases left unmatched: 12. In germline, CDR1 is MNHEY, CDR2 SVGAGI. The CDR3 protein is CASSYDGSGRGPNTEAFF. The CDR3 nucleotides read TGTGCCAGCAGTTACGATGGCTCCGGCAGGGGGCCGAACACTGAAGCTTTCTTT.